The source of this TCR beta chain is a study of cytomegalovirus exposure and HLA in healthy donors. Study background: The platform used for the 110 or so validation repertoires matched that of the roughly 700 first-cohort repertoires, a later analysis reported.

Only one count was recorded for this clone. Its antigen is still unknown. Overall study findings and caveats: Altogether, 150 to 200 TCR beta chains were recorded as cytomegalovirus-associated. Both high specificity and high sensitivity reportedly marked the classifier's diagnosis of cytomegalovirus status. Specificity for CMV antigens was confirmed in vitro for a few of the CMV-associated chains.

With V trimmed by 8 bases and J by 4 bases, 5 bases remained unmatched. The CDR3 totals 13 residues. CDR1 is WSHSY and CDR2 is SAAADI in the germline V gene. Sequencing was performed with immunoSEQ multiplex PCR; in TCRdb, only in-frame clones are kept and a portion is missing. The sample consists of some 130,000 clones, roughly 79% of them appearing once. The TCR comes from a man aged 30-40 years in good health and CMV-seropositive. The chain recombines TRBV10-2 with TRBJ2-7; the match to TRBD2 covers 10 bases. What was sequenced was PBMCs. The CDR3 sequence is CASQREGLYEQYF. DNA for the CDR3: TGCGCCAGCCAGCGGGAGGGGTTATACGAGCAGTACTTC.